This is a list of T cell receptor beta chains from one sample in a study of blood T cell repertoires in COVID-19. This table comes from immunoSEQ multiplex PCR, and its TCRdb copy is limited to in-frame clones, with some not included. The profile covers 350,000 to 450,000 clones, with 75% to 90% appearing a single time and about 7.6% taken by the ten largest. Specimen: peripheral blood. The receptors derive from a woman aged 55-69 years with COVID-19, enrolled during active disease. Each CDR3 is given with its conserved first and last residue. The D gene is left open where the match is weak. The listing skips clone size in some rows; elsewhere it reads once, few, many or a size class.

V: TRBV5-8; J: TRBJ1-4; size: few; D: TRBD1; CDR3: CASSLPNNRDRGRKLFF; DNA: TGTGCCAGCAGCCTCCCCAATAACCGGGACAGGGGGCGAAAACTGTTTTTT
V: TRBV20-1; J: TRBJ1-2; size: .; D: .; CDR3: CSASPNSNYGYTF; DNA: TGCAGTGCTAGTCCGAACAGTAACTATGGCTACACCTTC
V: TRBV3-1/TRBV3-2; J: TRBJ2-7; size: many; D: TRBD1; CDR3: CASSFDTGVVSYEQYF; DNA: TGTGCCAGCAGCTTCGATACAGGGGTGGTCTCCTACGAGCAGTACTTC
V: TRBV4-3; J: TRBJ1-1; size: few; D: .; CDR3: CASSHDRTEAFF; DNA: TGCGCCAGCAGCCACGACAGAACTGAAGCTTTCTTT
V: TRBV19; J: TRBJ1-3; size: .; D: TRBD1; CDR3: CASGTAYGNTIYF; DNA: TGTGCCAGTGGGACAGCTTATGGAAACACCATATATTTT
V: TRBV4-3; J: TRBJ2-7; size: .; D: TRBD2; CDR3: CASSQDILAGDYSYEQYF; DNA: TGCGCCAGCAGCCAAGATATTCTAGCGGGGGATTACTCCTACGAGCAGTACTTC
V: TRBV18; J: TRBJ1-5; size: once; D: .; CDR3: CASSPQTVNQPQHF; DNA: TGTGCCAGCTCACCACAGACAGTCAATCAGCCCCAGCATTTT
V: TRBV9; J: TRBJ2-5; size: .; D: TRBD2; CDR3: CASSAGERGGLEETQYF; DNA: TGTGCCAGCAGCGCCGGGGAGCGGGGGGGATTAGAAGAGACCCAGTACTTC
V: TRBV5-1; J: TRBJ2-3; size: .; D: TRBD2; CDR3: CASTLAGGSTDTQYF; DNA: TGCGCCAGCACACTAGCGGGGGGGAGCACAGATACGCAGTATTTT
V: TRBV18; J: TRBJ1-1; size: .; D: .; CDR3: CASSPEGSGYTEAFF; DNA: TGTGCCAGCTCACCAGAGGGCTCGGGATACACTGAAGCTTTCTTT
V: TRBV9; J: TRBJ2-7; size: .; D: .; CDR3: CASSVEGGAAVIEQYF; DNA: TGTGCCAGCAGCGTAGAAGGAGGGGCGGCGGTAATCGAGCAGTACTTC
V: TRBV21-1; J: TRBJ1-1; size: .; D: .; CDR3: CASSKRQGKIVNTEAFF; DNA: TGTGCCAGCAGCAAACGACAGGGTAAGATCGTGAACACTGAAGCTTTCTTT
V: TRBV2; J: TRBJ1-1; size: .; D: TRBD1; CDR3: CASGTGTGYTEAFF; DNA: TGTGCCAGCGGCACCGGGACAGGGTACACTGAAGCTTTCTTT
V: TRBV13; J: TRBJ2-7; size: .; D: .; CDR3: CASSLRSYEQYF; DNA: TGTGCCAGCAGCTTACGCTCCTACGAGCAGTACTTC
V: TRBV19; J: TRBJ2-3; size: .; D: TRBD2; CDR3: CASSMRTASGLTSIDTQYF; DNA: TGTGCCAGTAGTATGAGAACGGCTAGCGGGCTGACTTCTATAGATACGCAGTATTTT
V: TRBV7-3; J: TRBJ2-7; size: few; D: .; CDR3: CASSPNRQGEQYF; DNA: TGTGCCAGCAGCCCGAATCGGCAGGGCGAGCAGTACTTC
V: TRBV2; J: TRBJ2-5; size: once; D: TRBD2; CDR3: CATSGLAGGQETQYF; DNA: TGTGCCACCTCGGGACTAGCGGGGGGGCAAGAGACCCAGTACTTC
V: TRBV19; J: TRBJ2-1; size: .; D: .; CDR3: CASSIYEAHNEQFF; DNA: TGTGCCAGTAGTATTTACGAAGCCCACAATGAGCAGTTCTTC
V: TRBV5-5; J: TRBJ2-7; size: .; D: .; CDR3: CASSQGSNHEQYF; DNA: TGTGCCAGCAGCCAGGGGTCAAACCACGAGCAGTACTTC
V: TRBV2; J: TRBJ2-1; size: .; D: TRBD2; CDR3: CASRASSGGAVEQFF; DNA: TGTGCCAGCAGAGCCTCTAGCGGGGGGGCCGTTGAGCAGTTCTTC
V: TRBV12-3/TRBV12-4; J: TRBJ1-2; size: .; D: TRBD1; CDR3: CASNPGQSYGYTF; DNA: TGTGCCAGCAATCCGGGACAGTCTTATGGCTACACCTTC
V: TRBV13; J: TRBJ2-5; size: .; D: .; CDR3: CASSGGGRETQYF; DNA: TGTGCCAGCAGTGGGGGGGGGCGAGAGACCCAGTACTTC
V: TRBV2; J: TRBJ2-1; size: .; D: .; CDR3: CASSFGGKFF; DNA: TGTGCCAGCAGTTTTGGGGGCAAGTTCTTC
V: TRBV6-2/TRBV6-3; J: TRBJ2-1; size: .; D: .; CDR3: CASSYSVPWESRYNEQFF; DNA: TGTGCCAGCAGTTACTCGGTCCCCTGGGAGTCAAGGTACAATGAGCAGTTCTTC
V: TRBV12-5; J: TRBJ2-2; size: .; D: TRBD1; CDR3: CASGLPPTGTVNTGELFF; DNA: TGTGCTAGTGGTTTGCCCCCAACCGGGACAGTGAACACCGGGGAGCTGTTTTTT
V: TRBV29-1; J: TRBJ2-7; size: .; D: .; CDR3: CSVEGPDFTYEQYF; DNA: TGCAGCGTTGAAGGTCCAGACTTTACCTACGAGCAGTACTTC
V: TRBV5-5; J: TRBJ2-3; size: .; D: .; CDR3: CASSSGREGIFSTDTQYF; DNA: TGTGCCAGCAGCTCCGGACGTGAGGGTATTTTCAGCACAGATACGCAGTATTTT
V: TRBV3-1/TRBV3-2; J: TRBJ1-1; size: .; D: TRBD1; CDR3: CASSLQTGAPNTEAFF; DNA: TGTGCCAGCAGCCTACAGACAGGGGCCCCGAACACTGAAGCTTTCTTT
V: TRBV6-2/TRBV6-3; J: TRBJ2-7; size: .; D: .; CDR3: CASSYVGYEQYF; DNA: TGTGCCAGCAGTTACGTCGGCTACGAGCAGTACTTC
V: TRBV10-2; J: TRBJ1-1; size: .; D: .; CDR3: CASEPQANTEAFF; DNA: TGCGCCAGCGAGCCACAGGCGAACACTGAAGCTTTCTTT
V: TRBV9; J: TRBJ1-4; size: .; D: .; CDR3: CASSVGAGRSEKLFF; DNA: TGTGCCAGCAGCGTAGGGGCAGGGAGGAGTGAAAAACTGTTTTTT
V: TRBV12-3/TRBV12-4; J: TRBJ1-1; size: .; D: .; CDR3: CASSRDTEAFF; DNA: TGTGCCAGCAGCCGGGACACTGAAGCTTTCTTT
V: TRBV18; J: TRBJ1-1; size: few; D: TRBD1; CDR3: CASSPETGIAAFF; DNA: TGTGCCAGCTCACCTGAGACAGGGATAGCAGCTTTCTTT
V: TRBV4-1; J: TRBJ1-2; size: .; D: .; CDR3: CASSQDDFARLGGYTF; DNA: TGCGCCAGCAGCCAAGATGACTTTGCGCGGTTAGGAGGCTACACCTTC
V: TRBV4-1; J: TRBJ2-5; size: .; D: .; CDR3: CASREGLTFQETQYF; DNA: TGCGCCAGCAGGGAAGGACTGACATTCCAAGAGACCCAGTACTTC
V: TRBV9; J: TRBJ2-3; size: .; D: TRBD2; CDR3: CASSEGLAGWDTDTQYF; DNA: TGTGCCAGCAGCGAGGGACTAGCGGGGTGGGACACAGATACGCAGTATTTT
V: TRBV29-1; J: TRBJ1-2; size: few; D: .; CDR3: CSVEDHRLANYGYTF; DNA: TGCAGCGTTGAAGATCACAGGTTAGCTAACTATGGCTACACCTTC
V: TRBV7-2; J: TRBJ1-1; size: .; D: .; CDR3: CASSLAQNTEAFF; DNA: TGTGCCAGCAGCTTAGCTCAGAACACTGAAGCTTTCTTT
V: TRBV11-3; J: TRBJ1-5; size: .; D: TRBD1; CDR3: CASSFQGEQPQHF; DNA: TGTGCCAGCAGCTTCCAGGGGGAGCAGCCCCAGCATTTT
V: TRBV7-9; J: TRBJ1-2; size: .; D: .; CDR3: CASSSAANSYGYTF; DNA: TGTGCCAGCAGCTCGGCGGCCAACTCCTATGGCTACACCTTC
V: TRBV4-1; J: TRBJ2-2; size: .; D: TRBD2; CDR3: CASSQDLAGGVKNTGELFF; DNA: TGCGCCAGCAGCCAAGATCTAGCGGGGGGAGTAAAGAACACCGGGGAGCTGTTTTTT
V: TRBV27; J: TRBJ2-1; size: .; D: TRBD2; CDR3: CASTVRGISYNEQFF; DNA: TGTGCCAGCACCGTGCGGGGGATATCCTACAATGAGCAGTTCTTC
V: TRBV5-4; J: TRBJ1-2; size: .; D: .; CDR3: CASHPRDTRHQGYTF; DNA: TGTGCCAGCCATCCCCGGGACACCAGACACCAGGGCTACACCTTC
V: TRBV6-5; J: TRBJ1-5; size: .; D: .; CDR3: CASSSGHLSNQPQHF; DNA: TGTGCCAGCAGTTCGGGACACCTTAGCAATCAGCCCCAGCATTTT
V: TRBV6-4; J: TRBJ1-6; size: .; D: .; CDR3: CASQLVPSSYNSPLHF; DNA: TGTGCCAGCCAATTAGTCCCAAGCTCCTATAATTCACCCCTCCACTTT
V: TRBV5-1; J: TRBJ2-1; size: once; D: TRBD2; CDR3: CASSAGSLAGGQVQFF; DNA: TGCGCCAGCAGCGCGGGGTCGCTAGCGGGGGGGCAAGTGCAGTTCTTC
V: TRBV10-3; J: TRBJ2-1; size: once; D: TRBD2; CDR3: CAISEVSGVPFYEQFF; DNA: TGTGCCATCAGTGAAGTTAGCGGGGTACCCTTTTATGAGCAGTTCTTC
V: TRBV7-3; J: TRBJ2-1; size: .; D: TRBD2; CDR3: CASSLSPSGAYEQFF; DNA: TGTGCCAGCAGCTTATCTCCTAGCGGGGCGTATGAGCAGTTCTTC
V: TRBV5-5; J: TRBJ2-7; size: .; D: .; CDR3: CASSSRVSFEQYF; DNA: TGTGCCAGCAGCTCCAGGGTGTCCTTCGAGCAGTACTTC
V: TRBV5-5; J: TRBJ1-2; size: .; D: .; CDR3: CASSFTGEGYTF; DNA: TGTGCCAGCAGCTTCACAGGTGAAGGCTACACCTTC
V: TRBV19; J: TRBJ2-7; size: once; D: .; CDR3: CASSDAGTYEQYF; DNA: TGTGCCAGTAGTGACGCAGGGACCTACGAGCAGTACTTC
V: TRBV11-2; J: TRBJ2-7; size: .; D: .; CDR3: CASSLFGASVREQYF; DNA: TGTGCCAGCAGCTTATTCGGAGCCAGCGTTAGAGAGCAGTACTTC
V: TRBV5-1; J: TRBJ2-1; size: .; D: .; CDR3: CASSSQGSNNEQFF; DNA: TGCGCCAGCAGCAGCCAGGGATCGAACAATGAGCAGTTCTTC
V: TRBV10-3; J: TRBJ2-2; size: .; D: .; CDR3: CATRWSAGELFF; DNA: TGTGCCACCAGATGGAGCGCCGGGGAGCTGTTTTTT
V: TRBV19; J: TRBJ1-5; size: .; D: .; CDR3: CATEGADQPQHF; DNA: TGTGCCACCGAGGGAGCCGATCAGCCCCAGCATTTT
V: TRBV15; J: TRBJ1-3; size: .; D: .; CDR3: CATSRGTTGNTIYF; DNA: TGTGCCACCAGCCGAGGGACAACTGGAAACACCATATATTTT
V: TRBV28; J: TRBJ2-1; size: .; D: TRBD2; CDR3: CASSHLAGGAYNEQFF; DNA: TGTGCCAGCAGCCATCTAGCGGGGGGCGCCTACAATGAGCAGTTCTTC
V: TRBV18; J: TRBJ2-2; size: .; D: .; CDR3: CASSPNVGVTGELFF; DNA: TGTGCCAGCTCACCAAATGTCGGGGTCACCGGGGAGCTGTTTTTT
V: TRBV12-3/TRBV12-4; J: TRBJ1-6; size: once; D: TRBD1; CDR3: CASRGQGNSPLHF; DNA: TGTGCCAGCAGGGGACAGGGGAATTCACCCCTCCACTTT
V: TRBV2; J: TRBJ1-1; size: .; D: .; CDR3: CASILERAGTEAFF; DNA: TGTGCCAGCATTCTCGAGCGCGCGGGAACTGAAGCTTTCTTT